This TCR beta chain emerged from a study of blood T cell repertoires in COVID-19. Study at large: There were acute and convalescent COVID-19 samples, and they came from the United States, Italy and Spain. From T cells, B-cell-depleted T cells, or PBMCs came the material, which was cDNA or gDNA.

Methods used by the authors: Quantification of nucleated cells was approximated via reference gene primer amplification. The protocol was immunoSEQ multiplex PCR, while the TCRdb copy is restricted to in-frame clones and leaves out a portion. The V and J calls and clone size are taken from that table; D and trimming were inferred from the DNA. The sample includes 210,000 or so clones, roughly 78% of them seen just once. The CDR3 is made up of 13 amino acids. Sequencing was carried out using peripheral blood. The gene calls are TRBV21-1 and TRBJ2-1; the table assigns TRBD2, which was not confirmed against the DNA. TRBV21-1 is a pseudogene locus. This sequence originates from a woman aged 80 or over with active or convalescent COVID-19. As DNA, the CDR3 is TGTGCCAGCAGCAAACCCTTTGGGACTCAGGAGTTCTTC. This codes for CASSKPFGTQEFF.